The T cell receptor beta chain described here comes from a study of post-analysis software for immune sequencing data. Whole-study findings and limits: Patients showed TRBV5-6, TRBV5-1 and TRBV20-1 among a handful of TRBV segments more frequent than in controls.

Points on this clonotype: Its antigen is as yet unknown.

Unmatched junction bases numbered 9, after V lost 4 bases and J lost 8 bases. The germline CDR1 and CDR2 sequences are SGHRS and YFSETQ. This CDR3 has 15 amino acids. Unique molecular identifiers were present in the TCR beta cDNA libraries. TCRdb reprocessed the PCR reads with MiXCR, giving one entry per CDR3 protein. The profile covers more than 450,000 distinct CDR3 sequences, with about 40% appearing a single time and 1.5% to 2% taken by the ten largest. The sequence came from a girl under 18 with multiple sclerosis. The chain combines TRBV5-1 with TRBJ1-2; 12 positions match TRBD1. The sample comprised blood. The CDR3 sequence: CASSRPGQGAEGYTF. The CDR3 DNA reads as TGCGCCAGCAGCCGACCGGGACAGGGGGCAGAAGGCTACACCTTC.